The 6 T cell receptor beta chains below all came from one sample that was sequenced in a study of radiotherapy plus CTLA-4 blockade in lung cancer. Produced via immunoSEQ multiplex PCR; TCRdb's table is partial and in-frame only. The repertoire holds about 80,000 clones, with 78% as singletons. Here the sequenced sample was peripheral blood, taken from a patient treated with radiotherapy plus ipilimumab. The receptors were sampled from a human donor with non-small cell lung cancer whose response to radiotherapy plus ipilimumab could not be evaluated. Some clones in this sample may be carry-over from other donors' samples.

The rearrangement uses TRBV4-3 and TRBJ2-3, with 7 bases matching TRBD2. The length of the CDR3 is 17 residues. The V gene end was trimmed by 3 bases and the J gene end by 2 bases; junction bases not matched to a gene: 11. From germline, CDR1 is LGHNA and CDR2 YSLEER. The CDR3 nucleotides are TGCGCCAGCAGCCACCTTGGGACGGGGGGTCACACAGATACGCAGTATTTT. Translation gives CASSHLGTGGHTDTQYF.

The genes are TRBV6-5 and TRBJ1-1, with 8 nucleotides matching TRBD1. Germline V gene lookup returns CDR1 MNHEY and CDR2 SVGAGI. This CDR3 spans 15 amino acids. J lost 0 bases, V lost 4 bases, and 4 bases had no gene match. The CDR3 loop is CASSSTGALNTEAFF. CDR3 nucleotide sequence: TGTGCCAGCAGTTCGACAGGGGCTTTGAACACTGAAGCTTTCTTT.

The chain recombines TRBV2 with TRBJ1-5, with a tentative D call TRBD1 (5 bases). From germline, CDR1 is SNHLY and CDR2 FYNNEI. The CDR3 covers 13 residues. The germline V and J ends were trimmed by 7 bases and 4 bases, with 11 bases remaining between them. The CDR3 DNA follows: TGTGCCAGCACCGGGGGAAGAAATCAGCCCCAGCATTTT. Translating gives CASTGGRNQPQHF.

The chain combines TRBV5-1 with TRBJ2-5, with D tentatively TRBD1 (6 bases). The J call may be mistaken, given a closer DNA end match to TRBJ2-7. Germline V gene lookup returns CDR1 SGHRS and CDR2 YFSETQ. The length of the CDR3 is 14 residues. Here the CDR3 reads CASSLTEGAYEQYF. CDR3 nucleotides: TGCGCCAGCAGCTTGACAGAGGGGGCCTACGAGCAGTACTTC.

A few counts support this clone. V is TRBV4-1 and J is TRBJ1-4, with D possibly matching TRBD1 (6 bases). The CDR3 runs to 14 residues. CDR1 and CDR2 from the germline V gene are MGHRA and YSYEKL. Trimming pared 4 bases from V and 7 bases from J, leaving 13 bases between. The CDR3 bases are TGCGCCAGCAGCCCTACCCACAGGGTTGAAAAACTGTTTTTT. It encodes CASSPTHRVEKLFF.

The gene calls are TRBV5-1 and TRBJ2-2; D is unclear. V was shortened by 0 bases and J by 9 bases, with 12 bases between the two germline ends. The germline gives CDR1 SGHRS, CDR2 YFSETQ. The CDR3 contains 14 residues. The CDR3 protein is CASSLATPQWELFF. CDR3 DNA sequence: TGCGCCAGCAGCTTGGCCACACCCCAGTGGGAGCTGTTTTTT.